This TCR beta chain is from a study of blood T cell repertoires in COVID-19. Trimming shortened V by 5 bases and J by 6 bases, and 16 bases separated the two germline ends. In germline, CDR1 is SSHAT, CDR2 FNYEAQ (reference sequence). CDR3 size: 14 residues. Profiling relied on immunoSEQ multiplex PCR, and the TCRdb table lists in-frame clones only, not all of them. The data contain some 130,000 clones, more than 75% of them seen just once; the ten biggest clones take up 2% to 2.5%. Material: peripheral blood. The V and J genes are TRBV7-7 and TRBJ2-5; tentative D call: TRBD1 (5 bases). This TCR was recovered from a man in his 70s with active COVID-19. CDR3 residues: CASSTIDRRQTQYF. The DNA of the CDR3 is TGTGCCAGCAGCACAATCGACAGAAGGCAGACCCAGTACTTC.